These 11 T cell receptor beta chains were sequenced from one sample in a study of regulatory T cells in long-lasting Graves disease. iRepertoire HTBI primers and Arm-PCR of CDR3 regions built TCR beta libraries. A single record per CDR3 protein comes from TCRdb applying MiXCR to the multiplex PCR reads. Of hundreds of thousands of distinct CDR3 sequences listed, less than 25% were seen once; the top ten hold 7% to 9.5%. Time point here: persistent/refractory GD, antithyroid drugs over 5 years with positive TRAb. The TCR library was prepared using RNA isolated from PBMCs. The sequences come from peripheral blood mononuclear cells (PBMCs), collected when the disease was refractory, from a patient treated with antithyroid drugs. These receptors originate from a female donor with Graves disease.

The chain combines TRBV6-5 with TRBJ2-7; D is uncertain. V was pared by 0 bases and J by 2 bases, with 8 bases between. Germline CDR1 MNHEY, CDR2 SVGAGI. The CDR3 is made up of 14 amino acids. CDR3 sequence: CASSYSGSPYEQYF. The DNA for the CDR3 is TGTGCCAGCAGTTACTCCGGTTCTCCCTACGAGCAGTACTTC.

This clonotype was counted ten times or more. The chain uses TRBV6-5 and TRBJ1-2; 9 bases are shared with TRBD1. This CDR3 spans 14 amino acids. Trimming at V came to 4 bases and at J to 8 bases, leaving 8 bases not matched to a gene. Germline lookup yields CDR1 MNHEY and CDR2 SVGAGI. The CDR3, as DNA: TGTGCCAGCAGTTCCCGGGGACAGGGCAGAGGCTACACCTTC. This encodes CASSSRGQGRGYTF.

This clonotype was counted only a few times. This chain joins TRBV19 and TRBJ1-2; D uncertain. Deletions cut 3 bases from V and 7 bases from J, with 15 bases between. Germline V lookup: CDR1 LNHDA, CDR2 SQIVND (reference sequence). CDR3 length: 14 amino acids. DNA of the CDR3: TGTGCCAGTAGTATCTCTGGGCAGGCCTTTGGCTACACCTTC. The encoded protein is CASSISGQAFGYTF.

This clonotype came up many times. The chain couples TRBV5-5 to TRBJ1-5; maybe TRBD1 (6 bases). Germline assignment: CDR1 SGHKS and CDR2 YYEKEE (reference sequence). The V and J ends lost 3 bases and 1 base respectively, with 11 bases between them. This CDR3 spans 15 amino acids. The CDR3 DNA follows: TGTGCCAGCAGCTCCGACAGGCTCAGCAATCAGCCCCAGCATTTT. Translating it yields CASSSDRLSNQPQHF.

This clonotype was observed at least ten times. The V and J genes are TRBV7-2 and TRBJ1-1, with D hard to call. This CDR3 spans 13 amino acids. From germline, CDR1 is SGHTA and CDR2 FQGNSA. Trimming shortened V by 7 bases and J by 1 base, and 10 bases separated the two germline ends. The chain's CDR3 is CASNFYPNTEAFF. CDR3 nucleotides: TGTGCCAGCAACTTTTACCCGAACACTGAAGCTTTCTTT.

This clonotype occurred many times. The genes are TRBV6-4 and TRBJ2-5, with D unclear. Germline loops: CDR1 MRHNA, CDR2 SNTAGT. The CDR3 is 12 amino acids. The V and J ends lost 5 bases and 5 bases respectively, with 9 bases between them. The chain's CDR3 is CASSQLGETQYF. The CDR3 bases are TGTGCCAGCAGTCAACTCGGGGAGACCCAGTACTTC.

This clonotype came up many times. The chain has TRBV6-2 or TRBV6-3 and TRBJ2-7; TRBD2 aligns across 8 bases. Trimming at V came to 5 bases and at J to 0 bases, leaving 9 bases not matched to a gene. Germline assignment: CDR1 MNHEY and CDR2 SVGEGT. The CDR3 has 16 residues. CDR3 sequence (DNA): TGTGCCAGCAGTCTCCTAGCGGGTCTGAGCTCCTACGAGCAGTACTTC. This translates into CASSLLAGLSSYEQYF.

The gene calls are TRBV2 and TRBJ2-7; D is undetermined. Germline V gives CDR1 SNHLY, CDR2 FYNNEI. The CDR3 has 14 amino acids. Trimming removed 5 bases at V and 4 bases at J, with 15 bases between. CDR3 amino acids: CASSQSRKGYEQYF. The CDR3 coding sequence is TGTGCCAGCAGTCAATCTCGGAAGGGTTACGAGCAGTACTTC.

CDR3 DNA sequence: TGCGCCAGCAGCCAAGATAGTGGGACTAGCGGGAGCCGCCAAGAGACCCAGTACTTC. It is translated as CASSQDSGTSGSRQETQYF. V gene TRBV4-1 combines with J gene TRBJ2-5, with TRBD2 matching 14 bases. Losses at the gene ends were 0 bases for V and 1 base for J; bases not matched to a gene: 7. The CDR3 has 19 residues. The germline gives CDR1 MGHRA, CDR2 YSYEKL.

The V gene is TRBV7-8, the J gene TRBJ1-1; D unclear. The germline V and J ends were trimmed by 7 bases and 0 bases, with 3 bases remaining between them. The length of the CDR3 is 11 residues. The germline gives CDR1 SGHVS, CDR2 FQNEAQ. CDR3 nucleotides: TGTGCCAGCACAGTGAACACTGAAGCTTTCTTT. Protein: CASTVNTEAFF.

The sample holds many counts of this clonotype. The rearrangement uses TRBV11-2 and TRBJ2-1; D possibly corresponds to TRBD2 (6 bases). Germline V gives CDR1 SGHAT, CDR2 FQNNGV. Trimming left V 4 bases short and J 8 bases short, with 9 bases between. The CDR3 sequence is 12 residues long. CDR3 coding DNA: TGTGCCAGCAGCTCGACTAGGGATGAGCAGTTCTTC. This translates into CASSSTRDEQFF.